A selection of T cell receptor beta chains follows, all from one sample in a study of blood T cells in healthy people across ages. TCRdb re-called the 5' RACE reads with MiXCR, one entry per CDR3 protein. Altogether approximately 800,000 distinct CDR3 sequences are present, 20% to 25% being singletons, with the ten largest covering approximately 3.7%. The data also belong to a second study, concerning T cells of mothers and their children.

The sample comprised blood. Receptors were obtained from a boy aged 5-17 years in good health. The CDR3 runs from the conserved cysteine through the conserved F or W. Fields, in order: clone size, D gene, J gene, V gene, CDR3 protein, CDR3 DNA. D genes are given only for firm matches. Clone size appears in some rows only: once, few, many, or a class for an expanded clone.

NA | NA | TRBJ2-4 | TRBV9 | CASSVGGGTKNIQYF | TGTGCCAGCAGCGTAGGTGGGGGAACTAAAAACATTCAGTACTTC
NA | NA | TRBJ2-1 | TRBV4-3 | CASSQDGGRYNEQFF | TGCGCCAGCAGCCAAGATGGGGGGCGCTACAATGAGCAGTTCTTC
few | TRBD1 | TRBJ1-1 | TRBV6-5 | CASSYSIGQGILEAFF | TGTGCCAGCAGTTACTCGATTGGACAGGGCATCTTGGAAGCTTTCTTT
few | TRBD2 | TRBJ2-3 | TRBV7-9 | CASSWGLAGGPSVSDTQYF | TGTGCCAGCAGCTGGGGACTAGCGGGGGGGCCCTCCGTGTCCGATACGCAGTATTTT
NA | NA | TRBJ2-3 | TRBV4-3 | CASSQEAGRADTQYF | TGCGCCAGCAGCCAAGAGGCGGGAAGGGCGGATACGCAGTATTTT
many | NA | TRBJ2-2 | TRBV29-1 | CSVEEPTGELFF | TGCAGCGTTGAAGAGCCAACCGGGGAGCTGTTTTTT
few | NA | TRBJ2-1 | TRBV20-1 | CSVRQDPNEQFF | TGCAGTGTTCGACAGGACCCCAATGAGCAGTTCTTC
NA | NA | TRBJ1-4 | TRBV5-1 | CASRRDFNEKLFF | TGCGCCAGCAGGCGGGACTTTAATGAAAAACTGTTTTTT
NA | NA | TRBJ2-3 | TRBV29-1 | CSVEGTPTSTDTQYF | TGCAGCGTTGAAGGGACACCGACTAGCACAGATACGCAGTATTTT
NA | NA | TRBJ2-1 | TRBV5-1 | CASSPGGVVMNEQFF | TGCGCCAGCAGCCCAGGTGGGGTGGTTATGAATGAGCAGTTCTTC
few | NA | TRBJ2-7 | TRBV20-1 | CSARDLVVGSYEQYF | TGCAGTGCTAGAGATCTTGTAGTGGGCTCCTACGAGCAGTACTTC
NA | TRBD1 | TRBJ2-7 | TRBV20-1 | CSALFRGNNEQYF | TGCAGTGCTCTATTCAGGGGGAATAACGAGCAGTACTTC
few | TRBD1 | TRBJ2-3 | TRBV2 | CASTRGTSKDTQYF | TGTGCCAGCACCAGGGGGACATCGAAAGATACGCAGTATTTT
NA | NA | TRBJ2-7 | TRBV6-1 | CASTGGGYEQYF | TGTGCCAGCACCGGGGGCGGGTACGAGCAGTACTTC
NA | NA | TRBJ1-5 | TRBV27 | CASSLRAGSNQPQHF | TGTGCCAGCAGTTTAAGGGCAGGGAGCAATCAGCCCCAGCATTTT
NA | TRBD1 | TRBJ2-1 | TRBV28 | CASSSSPDRGGNEQFF | TGTGCCAGCAGTTCCTCCCCTGACAGGGGCGGGAATGAGCAGTTCTTC
NA | NA | TRBJ2-5 | TRBV5-1 | CATYPGHGLRETQYF | TGCGCCACTTATCCGGGACACGGGTTGAGAGAGACCCAGTACTTC
NA | NA | TRBJ2-1 | TRBV29-1 | CSVDRGFSYNEQFF | TGCAGCGTTGATAGGGGGTTCTCCTACAATGAGCAGTTCTTC
NA | TRBD1 | TRBJ2-1 | TRBV19 | CASSTGDRGSYNEQFF | TGTGCCAGTAGTACGGGAGACAGGGGGTCCTACAATGAGCAGTTCTTC
NA | NA | TRBJ1-4 | TRBV7-2 | CASSLAPGYEKLFF | TGTGCCAGCAGTCTAGCCCCAGGGTATGAAAAACTGTTTTTT
NA | NA | TRBJ1-1 | TRBV20-1 | CSTYLNTEAFF | TGCAGCACCTACTTGAACACTGAAGCTTTCTTT
NA | NA | TRBJ2-2 | TRBV6-5 | CASSYSRKGTGELFF | TGTGCCAGCAGTTATTCCAGAAAGGGAACCGGGGAGCTGTTTTTT
NA | NA | TRBJ2-5 | TRBV19 | CASSMRQVSSYQETQYF | TGTGCCAGTAGTATGCGGCAGGTCAGCTCGTACCAAGAGACCCAGTACTTC
NA | NA | TRBJ1-6 | TRBV27 | CASSPETLQGLHF | TGTGCCAGCAGCCCCGAAACACTCCAGGGCCTCCACTTT
NA | TRBD1 | TRBJ2-6 | TRBV6-1 | CASSRQGAAGANVLTF | TGTGCCAGCAGTCGACAGGGGGCTGCTGGGGCCAACGTCCTGACTTTC
few | TRBD2 | TRBJ2-1 | TRBV18 | CASSPGLAEGANF | TGTGCCAGCTCACCGGGACTAGCGGAGGGGGCCAACTTC
NA | NA | TRBJ1-6 | TRBV5-1 | CASSFEVRGSPLHF | TGCGCCAGCAGCTTTGAAGTAAGGGGTTCACCCCTCCACTTT
many | NA | TRBJ1-1 | TRBV3-1 | CASSHQGLNTEAFF | TGTGCCAGCAGCCACCAGGGTTTGAACACTGAAGCTTTCTTT
few | NA | TRBJ1-2 | TRBV20-1 | CSARPRTEYGYTF | TGCAGTGCTAGGCCGAGGACAGAATATGGCTACACCTTC
few | TRBD1 | TRBJ2-7 | TRBV28 | CASSLWGTGPLGQYF | TGTGCCAGCAGTTTATGGGGGACAGGTCCGCTTGGGCAGTACTTC
NA | NA | TRBJ2-7 | TRBV10-3 | CAISESKGSYEQYF | TGTGCCATCAGTGAGTCAAAGGGGTCCTACGAGCAGTACTTC
few | NA | TRBJ1-1 | TRBV29-1 | CSVEGAITEAFF | TGCAGCGTTGAGGGGGCGATAACTGAAGCTTTCTTT
NA | NA | TRBJ2-7 | TRBV24-1 | CATSDGQYEQYF | TGTGCCACCAGTGATGGACAGTACGAGCAGTACTTC
NA | NA | TRBJ2-1 | TRBV6-5 | CASSSPGHGYNEQFF | TGTGCCAGCAGTTCTCCAGGACATGGCTACAATGAGCAGTTCTTC
few | NA | TRBJ1-1 | TRBV7-9 | CASSLEVSNTEAFF | TGTGCCAGCAGCTTAGAGGTGTCCAACACTGAAGCTTTCTTT
few | NA | TRBJ2-1 | TRBV19 | CASSGELVEQFF | TGTGCCAGTAGCGGCGAATTGGTTGAGCAGTTCTTC
NA | NA | TRBJ1-2 | TRBV5-1 | CASSYSWGLDYGYTF | TGCGCCAGCAGCTACTCGTGGGGGTTGGACTATGGCTACACCTTC
NA | NA | TRBJ2-7 | TRBV7-9 | CASSLIATEQYF | TGTGCCAGCAGCTTGATTGCTACCGAGCAGTACTTC
few | TRBD2 | TRBJ2-7 | TRBV29-1 | CSVVWGGYGYEQYF | TGCAGCGTTGTTTGGGGGGGGTACGGCTACGAGCAGTACTTC
NA | NA | TRBJ2-5 | TRBV28 | CASSLPGLGQETQYF | TGTGCCAGCAGTTTGCCAGGGCTGGGGCAAGAGACCCAGTACTTC
NA | NA | TRBJ2-3 | TRBV9 | CASSPRGRPDTQYF | TGTGCCAGCAGCCCCCGAGGGCGCCCAGATACGCAGTATTTT
NA | NA | TRBJ1-1 | TRBV29-1 | CSVVMLNTEAFF | TGCAGCGTTGTAATGTTGAACACTGAAGCTTTCTTT
many | NA | TRBJ1-1 | TRBV25-1 | CASSATGRTASREAFF | TGTGCCAGCAGTGCCACCGGGAGGACAGCTTCCCGTGAAGCTTTCTTT
NA | TRBD2 | TRBJ2-5 | TRBV29-1 | CSVLSVGGEEGTQYF | TGCAGCGTTCTGAGTGTCGGGGGGGAGGAAGGGACCCAGTACTTC
NA | NA | TRBJ2-7 | TRBV4-1 | CASSQFASDSYEQYF | TGCGCCAGCAGCCAATTCGCTAGCGATTCCTACGAGCAGTACTTC
few | NA | TRBJ2-7 | TRBV25-1 | CASSSGTPSNEQYF | TGTGCCAGCAGTTCCGGGACACCATCAAACGAGCAGTACTTC
NA | NA | TRBJ2-1 | TRBV6-2/TRBV6-3 | CASSDGTNYNEQFF | TGTGCCAGCAGCGACGGGACCAATTACAATGAGCAGTTCTTC
few | TRBD1 | TRBJ1-1 | TRBV5-4 | CASSRPTGILDDTETFF | TGTGCCAGCAGCCGGCCGACAGGGATATTAGACGACACTGAAACTTTCTTT
NA | TRBD2 | TRBJ2-2 | TRBV3-1 | CASSGEGTGELFF | TGTGCCAGCAGTGGGGAGGGGACCGGGGAGCTGTTTTTT
few | NA | TRBJ2-1 | TRBV7-9 | CASSLADSHNEQFF | TGTGCCAGCAGCTTAGCGGACAGCCACAATGAGCAGTTCTTC